The 2 T cell receptor beta chains given below trace back to one sample, sequenced in a study of blood T cell repertoires in COVID-19. Assay used: immunoSEQ multiplex PCR; TCRdb lists only in-frame clones, some missing. The repertoire holds some 110,000 clones, with 65% to 75% as singletons. The sequenced sample was peripheral blood. All receptors come from a human donor with acute or convalescent COVID-19. The donor label of this sample is uncertain.

The chain joins TRBV18 to TRBJ1-2; 10 bases match TRBD1. Looked up from germline, CDR1 is KGHSH and CDR2 is LQKENI. Trimming cost V 3 bases and J 4 bases; bases outside gene matches: 5. The CDR3 has 15 amino acids. The CDR3 loop is CASSPGTGESYGYTF. The CDR3 DNA is TGTGCCAGCTCACCGGGGACAGGGGAAAGCTATGGCTACACCTTC.

This rearrangement joins TRBV28 to TRBJ1-1; 9 bases line up with TRBD1. The CDR3 consists of 15 residues. J was trimmed by 5 bases and V by 5 bases; bases with no gene match: 9. The germline gives CDR1 MDHEN, CDR2 SYDVKM. The CDR3, as DNA: TGTGCCAGCAGTGGGACAGGGCGGAGAGGGACTGAAGCTTTCTTT. Translating it yields CASSGTGRRGTEAFF.